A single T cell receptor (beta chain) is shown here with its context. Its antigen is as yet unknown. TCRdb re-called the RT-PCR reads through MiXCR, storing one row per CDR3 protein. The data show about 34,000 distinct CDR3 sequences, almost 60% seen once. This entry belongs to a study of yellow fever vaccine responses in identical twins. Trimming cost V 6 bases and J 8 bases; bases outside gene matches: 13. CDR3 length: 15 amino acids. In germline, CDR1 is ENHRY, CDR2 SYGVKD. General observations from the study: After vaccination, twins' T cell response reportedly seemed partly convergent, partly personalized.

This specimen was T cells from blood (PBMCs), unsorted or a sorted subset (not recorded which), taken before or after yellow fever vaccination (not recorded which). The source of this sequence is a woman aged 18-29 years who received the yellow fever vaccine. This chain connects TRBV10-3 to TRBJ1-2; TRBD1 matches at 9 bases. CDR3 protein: CAIRPPGQGLEGYTF. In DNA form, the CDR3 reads TGTGCCATCAGGCCCCCGGGACAGGGATTGGAGGGCTACACCTTC.